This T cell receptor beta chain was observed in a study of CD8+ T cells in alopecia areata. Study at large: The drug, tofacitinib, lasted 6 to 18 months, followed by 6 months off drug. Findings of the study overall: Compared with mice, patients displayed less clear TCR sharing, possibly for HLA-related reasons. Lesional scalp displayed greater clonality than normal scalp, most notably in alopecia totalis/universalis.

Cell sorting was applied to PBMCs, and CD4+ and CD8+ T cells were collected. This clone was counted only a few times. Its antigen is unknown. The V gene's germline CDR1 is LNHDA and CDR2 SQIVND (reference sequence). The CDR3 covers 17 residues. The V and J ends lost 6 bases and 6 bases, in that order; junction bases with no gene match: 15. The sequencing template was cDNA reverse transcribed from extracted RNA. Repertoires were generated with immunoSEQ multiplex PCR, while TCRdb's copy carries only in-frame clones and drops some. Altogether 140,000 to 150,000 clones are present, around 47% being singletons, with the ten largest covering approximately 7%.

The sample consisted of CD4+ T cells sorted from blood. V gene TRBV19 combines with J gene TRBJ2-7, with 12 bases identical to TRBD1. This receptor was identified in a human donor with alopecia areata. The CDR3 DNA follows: TGTGCCAGTAGCAACCCTTTGCGGGGACAGGGGGCCCTCGAGCAGTACTTC. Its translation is CASSNPLRGQGALEQYF.